This T cell receptor beta chain appears in the sequencing data of a study of cytomegalovirus exposure and HLA in healthy donors. Study at large: An earlier analysis found under 130 million unique TCR beta sequences from around 180 million T cells.

The PCR ran on 60 Vbeta and 13 Jbeta primers. The protocol was immunoSEQ multiplex PCR, while the TCRdb copy is restricted to in-frame clones and leaves out a portion. The sample holds 80,000 to 130,000 clones, around three quarters seen once. The clonotype was recovered from a woman aged 50 to 60 in good health and CMV-seropositive. The source material was PBMCs.

The chain's CDR3 is CASSFTGTETYEQYF. The DNA of the CDR3 is TGCGCCAGCAGCTTCACCGGGACAGAGACCTACGAGCAGTACTTC. The chain uses TRBV5-1 and TRBJ2-7; 7 positions match TRBD1. The CDR3 consists of 15 residues. Germline assignment: CDR1 SGHRS and CDR2 YFSETQ. Trimming removed 2 bases from V and 2 bases from J; junction bases left unmatched: 7.